This is a list of T cell receptor beta chains from one sample in a study of cytomegalovirus exposure and HLA in healthy donors. Assay used: immunoSEQ multiplex PCR; TCRdb lists only in-frame clones, some missing. The top ten clones hold about 0.61% of a sample with more than 65,000 clones, approximately 93% of them seen once. Material for sequencing was PBMCs. These receptors came from a man between 18 and 29 years old in good health and CMV-seronegative. Both conserved end residues are part of each CDR3. D genes are given only for firm matches. A clone size is listed for some rows: how often the clone was seen (once, few, many), or a class if it is expanded.

d_call j_call v_call clone_size cdr3_nt cdr3_aa
. TRBJ1-1 TRBV4-1 few TGCGCCAGCAGCCAAGATGCCAGGGGCACTGAAGCTTTCTTT CASSQDARGTEAFF
TRBD2 TRBJ2-3 TRBV4-2 . TGTGCCAGCAGCCAAGAGACTAGCGGGATAGATACGCAGTATTTT CASSQETSGIDTQYF
TRBD2 TRBJ2-5 TRBV11-2 . TGTGCCAGCAGCCTTCGGACTAGCGGGGCGACCGCGGAGACCCAGTACTTC CASSLRTSGATAETQYF
TRBD1 TRBJ1-6 TRBV5-4 . TGTGCCAGCAGCTTGGGTAGCACCAGGTTAGGACAGGGAAATTCACCCCTCCACTTT CASSLGSTRLGQGNSPLHF
TRBD1 TRBJ1-2 TRBV5-1 . TGCGCCAGCAGAGGGGAGGGCAGGGGGCCCGGCTACACCTTC CASRGEGRGPGYTF
TRBD1 TRBJ1-1 TRBV19 . TGTGCCAGTAGTCCGGACAGGGAGAAAGCTTTCTTT CASSPDREKAFF
TRBD2 TRBJ2-2 TRBV27 . TGTGCCAGCAGTTTTCTGGCGGGAGTCCACGGGGAGCTGTTTTTT CASSFLAGVHGELFF
. TRBJ2-1 TRBV28 . TGTGCCAGCAGTTTAAGGGGCAATGAGCAGTTCTTC CASSLRGNEQFF
. TRBJ2-7 TRBV29-1 . TGCAGCGTGTCACGGGACAACTCCTACGAGCAGTACTTC CSVSRDNSYEQYF
TRBD1 TRBJ1-4 TRBV5-4 . TGTGCCAGCAGCTTTGGGACAGATAATGAAAAACTGTTTTTT CASSFGTDNEKLFF
TRBD2 TRBJ2-7 TRBV13 . TGTGCCAGCAGCTTAGACGGGGGAGGGCCGGGAGAGCAGTACTTC CASSLDGGGPGEQYF
TRBD1 TRBJ1-4 TRBV5-1 once TGCGCCAGCAGCTCACGACAGGGGACGTTTGTTGAAAAACTGTTTTTT CASSSRQGTFVEKLFF
TRBD2 TRBJ2-5 TRBV7-2 . TGTGCCAGCAGCTCGGGACTAGCGGGATATGGGGAGACCCAGTACTTC CASSSGLAGYGETQYF
. TRBJ1-5 TRBV19 once TGTGCCAGTCGGTATAAGACAGGCCATCAGCCCCAGCATTTT CASRYKTGHQPQHF
TRBD1 TRBJ2-2 TRBV5-6 . TGTGCCAGCAGCTTGGACAGGGGGCTTATGTCCGGGGAGCTGTTTTTT CASSLDRGLMSGELFF
TRBD2 TRBJ2-7 TRBV5-8 . TGTGCCAGCAGCGCCCGGGACAGCATATTGACTAGCGGGAGTTACGAGCAGTACTTC CASSARDSILTSGSYEQYF
. TRBJ2-6 TRBV7-9 . TGTGCCAGCAAGCACTCTGGGGCCAACGTCCTGACTTTC CASKHSGANVLTF
TRBD2 TRBJ2-1 TRBV7-3 . TGTGCCAGCAGTTTACTAGCGGCGTCGGGCAATGAGCAGTTCTTC CASSLLAASGNEQFF
TRBD2 TRBJ2-7 TRBV19 . TGTGCCAGTAGCCTCGGACTAGCGGGAGCCTACGAGCAGTACTTC CASSLGLAGAYEQYF
TRBD2 TRBJ2-3 TRBV18 . TGTGCCAGCTCACTGCACGGGACTAGCGGGAGTTTAGGCGAAGGCACAGATACGCAGTATTTT CASSLHGTSGSLGEGTDTQYF
TRBD1 TRBJ1-5 TRBV7-9 . TGTGCCAGCAGCTTAGATACAGGGGTACATCAGCCCCAGCATTTT CASSLDTGVHQPQHF
TRBD2 TRBJ2-6 TRBV25-1 . TGTGCCAGCACCCCGGGGGGACGTGGTACTGGGGCCAACGTCCTGACTTTC CASTPGGRGTGANVLTF
. TRBJ2-6 TRBV6-5 . TGTGCCAGCATCCCTACAGTGGGGGCCAACGTCCCGACTTTC CASIPTVGANVPTF
. TRBJ2-1 TRBV6-6 . TGTGCCAGCACTTTGACTACCAAATTCAATGAGCAGTTCTTC CASTLTTKFNEQFF
TRBD2 TRBJ2-7 TRBV11-2 . TGTGCCAGCAGCTTAGTACTAGCGGGAGGGCCCTACGAGCAGTACTTC CASSLVLAGGPYEQYF
. TRBJ1-3 TRBV15 . TGTGCCACCGGGGCCTCGTCTGGAAACACCATATATTTT CATGASSGNTIYF
. TRBJ1-2 TRBV30 . TGTGCCTCGACGGACGGGGGGTATGGCTACACCTTC CASTDGGYGYTF
. TRBJ2-3 TRBV7-9 . TGTGCCAGCAGCCCAACGGGCAGGCGGGGACGCACAGATACGCAGTATTTT CASSPTGRRGRTDTQYF
. TRBJ2-6 TRBV6-4 few TGTGCCAGCAGTGACTCTAGCGGCTCTGGGGCCAACGTCCTGACTTTC CASSDSSGSGANVLTF
TRBD2 TRBJ2-7 TRBV15 . TGTGCCACCAGCAGACCGGGACTAGATCGGGAGCAGTACTTC CATSRPGLDREQYF
TRBD1 TRBJ1-2 TRBV6-1 . TGTGCCAGCAGTCCACAGGGGTCGTTGGGCTACACCTTC CASSPQGSLGYTF
. TRBJ1-2 TRBV21-1 . TGTGCCAGCAGCAAAGGCGGGACAGCCAACTATGGCTACACCTTC CASSKGGTANYGYTF
TRBD1 TRBJ1-2 TRBV11-1 . TGTGCCAGCAGCCGACACCGGACAGGAAAGACTGACTATGGCTACACCTTC CASSRHRTGKTDYGYTF
. TRBJ1-5 TRBV4-1 . TGCGCCAGCAGCCGGGCAGGCCTCAATCAGCCCCAGCATTTT CASSRAGLNQPQHF
TRBD1 TRBJ2-7 TRBV5-4 . TGTGCCAGCAGCCCTATCCGGGGACAGGGGGCGATCGAGCAGTACTTC CASSPIRGQGAIEQYF
TRBD1 TRBJ1-6 TRBV5-1 . TGCGCCAGCAGCACCGGACAGGGGCATTCACCCCTCCACTTT CASSTGQGHSPLHF
TRBD1 TRBJ2-1 TRBV5-1 . TGCGCCAGCAGCCCCGGGACAGGGAACAATGAGCAGTTCTTC CASSPGTGNNEQFF
TRBD2 TRBJ2-3 TRBV5-1 . TGCGCCAGAAAACAACGGGAGGCGACAGATACGCAGTATTTT CARKQREATDTQYF
TRBD1 TRBJ1-4 TRBV7-9 . TGTGCCAGCAGCGTCCGGGACAGGGGTAATGAAAAACTGTTTTTT CASSVRDRGNEKLFF
TRBD1 TRBJ2-7 TRBV18 once TGTGCCAGCTCATTGGGGACAGGGGAGGCCTACGAGCAGTACTTC CASSLGTGEAYEQYF
. TRBJ1-5 TRBV18 . TGTGCCAGCTCAAGAGGCAGGGATCAGCCCCAGCATTTT CASSRGRDQPQHF
TRBD2 TRBJ2-1 TRBV5-6 . TGTGCCAGCAGCTTGCGTTGGACTAGCGGCAATGAGCAGTTCTTC CASSLRWTSGNEQFF
TRBD2 TRBJ2-1 TRBV5-1 . TGCGCCAGCAGCTCAGCGGGGGCTACATACAATGAGCAGTTCTTC CASSSAGATYNEQFF
TRBD2 TRBJ2-1 TRBV9 . TGTGCCAGCAGCGTAGTGGCTAGCGGGAGCTACAATGAGCAGTTCTTC CASSVVASGSYNEQFF
TRBD2 TRBJ2-3 TRBV5-1 . TGCGCCAGCAGCTTGAGGCCCCCCGGAGCGGGGACTGCCTACACAGATACGCAGTATTTT CASSLRPPGAGTAYTDTQYF
TRBD1 TRBJ1-2 TRBV11-3 . TGTGCCAGCAGCCCCCGGACAGGCCTCTATGGCTACACCTTC CASSPRTGLYGYTF
TRBD1 TRBJ1-1 TRBV5-6 . TGTGCCAGCAGCTTGACAGGGGCCATGAACACTGAAGCTTTCTTT CASSLTGAMNTEAFF
. TRBJ2-2 TRBV9 . TGTGCCAGCAGCCCACGACCTAGCGGGGAGCTGTTTTTT CASSPRPSGELFF
. TRBJ2-7 TRBV21-1 . TGTGCCAGCAGCAAAGACCCCCCAGCCTACGAGCAGTACTTC CASSKDPPAYEQYF
. TRBJ2-3 TRBV5-1 . TGCGCCAGCGCGGGCTCTTCTAGCACAGATACGCAGTATTTT CASAGSSSTDTQYF
TRBD2 TRBJ2-7 TRBV5-1 . TGCGCCAGCAGCCGGACTAGCGGGGGTCGCTACGAGCAGTACTTC CASSRTSGGRYEQYF
. TRBJ1-1 TRBV7-2 . TGTGCCAGCAGCTTAGTAGTCGCTGAAGCTTTCTTT CASSLVVAEAFF
TRBD1 TRBJ2-7 TRBV27 once TGTGCCAGCAGTCTAGGACAGGGGGCTTACGAGCAGTACTTC CASSLGQGAYEQYF
. TRBJ2-7 TRBV4-1 . TGCGCCAGCAGCCAAGATTCGCTAATCTACGAGCAGTACTTC CASSQDSLIYEQYF
. TRBJ2-2 TRBV5-1 . TGCGCCAGCAGCTTCCCGGGATCGAACACCGGGGAGCTGTTTTTT CASSFPGSNTGELFF
TRBD2 TRBJ2-7 TRBV18 . TGTGCCAGCTCGCTACTAGCGGGAGTGTCCTACGAGCAGTACTTC CASSLLAGVSYEQYF
. TRBJ1-2 TRBV20-1 few TGCAGTGCTTTACAGGCTTATGGCTACACCTTC CSALQAYGYTF